This T cell receptor beta chain was captured by sequencing in a study of cytomegalovirus exposure and HLA in healthy donors. In the study overall: Tens of millions of unique TCRs from HLA-typed donors were held in an early release of data. General observations from the study: In presence/absence analyses, roughly uniform sequencing depth across donors was assumed.

This clone showed up just a few times. Antigen: not known. In the PCR, 60 Vbeta and 13 Jbeta primers were used. Here immunoSEQ multiplex PCR was the method, and the copy in TCRdb shows in-frame clones only, minus some. In the table there are 160,000 or so clones, over 60% of which are singletons. Donors were nominally healthy when sampled, though unrecorded immune exposures were likely. The receptor was isolated from a man aged 40-49 years in good health and CMV-seropositive. The specimen was PBMCs.

The CDR3 loop reads CASSRDRAYGYGQFF. CDR3 DNA: TGTGCCAGCAGCAGAGACAGGGCGTATGGGTACGGGCAGTTCTTC. V and J are TRBV5-5 and TRBJ2-1; 7 bases fit TRBD1. This CDR3 is 15 amino acids long. The germline V gene has CDR1 SGHKS and CDR2 YYEKEE (reference sequence). V lost 4 bases to trimming and J lost 12 bases; unmatched junction nucleotides: 16.